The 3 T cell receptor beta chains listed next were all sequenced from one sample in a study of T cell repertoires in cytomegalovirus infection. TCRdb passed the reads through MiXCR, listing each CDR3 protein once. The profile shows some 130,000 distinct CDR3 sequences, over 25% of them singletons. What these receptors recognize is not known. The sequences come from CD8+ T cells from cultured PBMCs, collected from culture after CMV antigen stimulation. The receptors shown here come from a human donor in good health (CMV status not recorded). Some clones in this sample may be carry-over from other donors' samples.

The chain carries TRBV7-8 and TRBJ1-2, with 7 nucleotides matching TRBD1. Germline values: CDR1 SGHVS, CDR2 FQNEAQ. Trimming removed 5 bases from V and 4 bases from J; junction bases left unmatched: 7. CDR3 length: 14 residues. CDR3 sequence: CASSQGQRSYGYTF. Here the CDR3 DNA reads TGTGCCAGCAGCCAGGGACAGAGGTCCTATGGCTACACCTTC.

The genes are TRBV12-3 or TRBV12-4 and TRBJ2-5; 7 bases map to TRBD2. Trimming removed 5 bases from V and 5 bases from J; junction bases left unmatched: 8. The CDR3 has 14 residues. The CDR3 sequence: CASSPGLGAETQYF. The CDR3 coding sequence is TGTGCCAGCAGTCCCGGACTAGGGGCGGAGACCCAGTACTTC.

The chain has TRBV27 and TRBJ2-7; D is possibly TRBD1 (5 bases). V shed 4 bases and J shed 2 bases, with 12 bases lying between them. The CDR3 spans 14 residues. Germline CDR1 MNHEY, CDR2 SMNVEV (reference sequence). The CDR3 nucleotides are TGTGCCAGCAGTTCCGGACAAGCCGCCTACGAGCAGTACTTC. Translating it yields CASSSGQAAYEQYF.